This note documents a single T cell receptor beta chain sequence. Its antigen is still unknown. No base quality values were provided; no much bigger clone lies one nucleotide off. These data are taken from a study of control samples from healthy donors and cancer patients (TCRdb year 2020). The CDR3 numbers 14 residues from cysteine through phenylalanine. The only DNA kept is the CDR3, 42 bases in frame from the first base. According to the germline V gene (reference sequence), CDR1 reads SEHNR and CDR2 reads FQNEAQ. Trimming costs V 5 bases and J 5 bases, and their ends lie 12 bases apart. Receptors were amplified or captured by the immunoSEQ multiplex PCR assay. TCRdb re-hosts the immuneACCESS table, in-frame sequences only. Its copies lack some clones; in the studies checked, an unresolved V gene accounts for under half of them, and the cause for the rest is not known. This sample comprises about 29,000 clones, 70% to 90% of them detected only once. The ten largest clonotypes hold about 4.3% of the sample.

The origin of this receptor is a female donor with melanoma. Sequenced: formalin-fixed, paraffin-embedded tissue. Recombination joined TRBV7-9 with TRBJ1-4; TRBD1 might be the D gene, on 6 matching bases. This receptor carries the CDR3 CASSGQIRNEKLFF. At the DNA level, the sequence is TGTGCCAGCAGCGGACAGATCCGAAATGAAAAACTGTTTTTT. Full variable domain (CDR3 extended with the reference TRBV7-9 and TRBJ1-4 proteins): DTGVSQNPRHKITKRGQNVTFRCDPISEHNRLYWYRQTLGQGPEFLTYFQNEAQLEKSRLLSDRFSAERPKGSFSTLEIQRTEQGDSAMYLCASSGQIRNEKLFFGSGTQLSVL.